One and the same sample provided the 14 T cell receptor beta chains below, sequenced in a study of T cell responses to AZD1222 COVID-19 vaccine (dated by TCRdb to the early 2020s). Libraries came from the immunoSEQ multiplex PCR assay. Drawn from immuneACCESS, this table holds only the in-frame rearrangements with V and J called that TCRdb kept. Clones are partly lost; checked studies trace under half to an unresolved V gene and leave the rest unexplained. For this sample there are some 140,000 clones; about 90% appear just once. Clones ranked in the top ten supply 5.5% of the sample. Taken with the paper, the label for time point translates to: baseline before first vaccination. Sequenced material: peripheral blood, taken on day 0 of AZD1222 vaccination. All receptors derive from an adult in good health.

The chain joins TRBV2 to TRBJ1-2; TRBD1 agrees at 8 bases. The CDR3 has 15 amino acids. With 4 bases clipped from V and 4 bases from J, the junction kept 8 bases outside the gene matches. The germline CDR1 and CDR2 sequences are SNHLY and FYNNEI. The CDR3 sequence: CASSAPWGQVYGYTF. In DNA form, the CDR3 reads TGTGCCAGCAGTGCCCCTTGGGGACAGGTCTATGGCTACACCTTC.

This chain connects TRBV7-9 to TRBJ2-7; D is unclear. The germline gives CDR1 SEHNR, CDR2 FQNEAQ (reference sequence). The ends were cut back, 1 base at V and 0 bases at J, with 13 bases in the middle. The CDR3 covers 16 residues. As DNA, the CDR3 is TGTGCCAGCAGCTTAGGCGCCTCGGTTAGCTCCTACGAGCAGTACTTC. Protein: CASSLGASVSSYEQYF.

This rearrangement joins TRBV6-5 to TRBJ2-5, with 8 bases matching TRBD1. Losses at the gene ends were 2 bases for V and 5 bases for J; bases not matched to a gene: 7. CDR1 and CDR2 from the germline V gene are MNHEY and SVGAGI. The CDR3 covers 15 residues. The CDR3 protein is CASSYAGGSGETQYF. The DNA for the CDR3 is TGTGCCAGCAGTTACGCAGGGGGCTCGGGGGAGACCCAGTACTTC.

The rearrangement links TRBV3-1 (or the pseudogene TRBV3-2) to TRBJ1-5; D gene uncertain. Trimming shortened V by 1 base and J by 5 bases, and 9 bases separated the two germline ends. The germline V gene has CDR1 LGHDT and CDR2 YNNKEL (reference sequence). The CDR3 spans 14 residues. CDR3 amino acids: CASSQGRSDQPQHF. The CDR3, as DNA: TGTGCCAGCAGCCAAGGACGGTCAGATCAGCCCCAGCATTTT.

The V gene is TRBV27, the J gene TRBJ1-1; possibly TRBD1 for D (6 bases). V shed 10 bases and J shed 4 bases, with 16 bases lying between them. The CDR3 sequence is 13 residues long. Per the germline V gene, CDR1 is MNHEY and CDR2 is SMNVEV (reference sequence). In nucleotides, the CDR3 is TGTGCCACGTGGGGGGGCCTGGGCACTGAAGCTTTCTTT. This gives the protein CATWGGLGTEAFF.

The chain employs TRBV11-3 and TRBJ2-7; TRBD1 aligns across 8 bases. Looked up from germline, CDR1 is SGHNT and CDR2 is YENEEA. The length of the CDR3 is 16 residues. Losses at the gene ends were 0 bases for V and 2 bases for J; bases not matched to a gene: 6. The CDR3: CASSLDRTGSTYEQYF. For the CDR3, the DNA is TGTGCCAGCAGCTTAGATCGGACAGGGAGCACCTACGAGCAGTACTTC.

The J gene is TRBJ1-1, the V gene TRBV7-2; D may be TRBD1 (5 bases). Germline V gene lookup returns CDR1 SGHTA and CDR2 FQGNSA. This CDR3 is 13 amino acids long. V shed 11 bases and J shed 2 bases, with 15 bases lying between them. The CDR3 region has the DNA TGTGCCTGCCGTAGGACACTTAACACTGAAGCTTTCTTT. This encodes CACRRTLNTEAFF.

The J gene is TRBJ2-3, the V gene TRBV29-1; 7 nucleotides match TRBD2. CDR1 is SQVTM, CDR2 ANQGSEA, per germline. CDR3 length: 13 residues. Trimming took 6 bases from V and 6 from J; bases not matched to a gene: 9. The CDR3 spells CSVADGRGDTQYF. CDR3 bases: TGCAGCGTGGCGGATGGGCGGGGGGATACGCAGTATTTT.

This chain links TRBV29-1 with TRBJ2-1; TRBD2 matches 14 bases. Germline loops: CDR1 SQVTM, CDR2 ANQGSEA. This CDR3 region has 13 residues. Trimming removed 7 bases from V and 8 bases from J; junction bases left unmatched: 4. Written as DNA, the CDR3 is TGCAGCGGGACTAGCGGGAGGATCGATGAGCAGTTCTTC. Amino acids: CSGTSGRIDEQFF.

Notes on this clone: The junction departs from the called germline gene at one end, perhaps through a read error. This chain joins TRBV6-1 and TRBJ1-2, with TRBD1 identical over 9 bases. The CDR3 covers 15 residues. Germline assignment: CDR1 MNHNS and CDR2 SASEGT. Here the CDR3 DNA reads TGTGCCAGCAGTCAAGCCGGGACAGGGACCTATGGCTACACCTTC. This codes for CASSQAGTGTYGYTF.

The CDR3 coding sequence is TGTGCCAGCAGCAAGGGACAGGGGGCCTACGAGCAGTACTTC. It translates to CASSKGQGAYEQYF. The rearrangement links TRBV5-6 to TRBJ2-7; 11 nucleotides match TRBD1. Germline V gives CDR1 SGHDT, CDR2 YYEEEE. The CDR3 spans 14 residues. J gave up 2 bases and V 4 bases, and 2 bases lay outside the gene matches.

This clone was detected only a few times. The chain combines TRBV3-1 (or the pseudogene TRBV3-2) with TRBJ1-2; TRBD1 matches 7 bases. Germline assignment: CDR1 LGHDT and CDR2 YNNKEL (reference sequence). The CDR3 consists of 15 residues. The V and J ends lost 2 bases and 7 bases, in that order; junction bases with no gene match: 10. CDR3 region: CASSQTGAGRGGYTF. CDR3 bases: TGTGCCAGCAGCCAAACAGGGGCTGGCCGAGGTGGCTACACCTTC.

The gene calls are TRBV7-8 and TRBJ1-1, with D perhaps TRBD1 (5 bases). The CDR3 is 15 amino acids. V lost 1 base to trimming and J lost 5 bases, with 14 bases between them. Germline values: CDR1 SGHVS, CDR2 FQNEAQ. The CDR3 loop reads CASSLGGGGRTEAFF. In DNA form, the CDR3 reads TGTGCCAGCAGCTTAGGAGGCGGGGGGAGGACTGAAGCTTTCTTT. Variable domain in full (rest from reference TRBV7-8 and TRBJ1-1): GAGVSQSPRYKVAKRGQDVALRCDPISGHVSLFWYQQALGQGPEFLTYFQNEAQLDKSGLPSDRFFAERPEGSVSTLKIQRTQQEDSAVYLCASSLGGGGRTEAFFGQGTRLTVV.

The chain is built from TRBV5-3 and TRBJ1-3; perhaps TRBD1 as D (6 bases). TRBV5-3 is an ORF, with its function uncertain. Trimming stripped 0 bases from V and 8 bases from J, with 15 bases between. This CDR3 is built from 15 residues. CDR3 residues: CARSLGQAYPDTIYF. CDR3 nucleotide sequence: TGTGCCAGAAGCTTGGGACAGGCATACCCCGACACCATATATTTT.